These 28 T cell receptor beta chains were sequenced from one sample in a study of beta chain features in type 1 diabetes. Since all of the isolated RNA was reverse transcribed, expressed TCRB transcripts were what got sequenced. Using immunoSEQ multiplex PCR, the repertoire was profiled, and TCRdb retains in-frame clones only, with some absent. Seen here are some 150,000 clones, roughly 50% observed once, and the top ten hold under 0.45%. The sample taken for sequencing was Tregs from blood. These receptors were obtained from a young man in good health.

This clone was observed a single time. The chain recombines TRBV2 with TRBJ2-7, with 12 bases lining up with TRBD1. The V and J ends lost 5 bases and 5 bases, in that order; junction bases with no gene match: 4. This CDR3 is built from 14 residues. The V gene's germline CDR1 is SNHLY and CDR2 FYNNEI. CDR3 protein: CASSRDRGQNEQYF. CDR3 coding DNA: TGTGCCAGCAGTCGGGACAGGGGGCAGAACGAGCAGTACTTC.

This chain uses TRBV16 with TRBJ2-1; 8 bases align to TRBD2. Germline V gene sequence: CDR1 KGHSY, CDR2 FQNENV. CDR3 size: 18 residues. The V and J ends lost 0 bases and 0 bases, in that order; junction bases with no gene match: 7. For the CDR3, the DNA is TGTGCCAGCAGCCAATCCCAGGCTAGCGGGCGCTCCTACAATGAGCAGTTCTTC. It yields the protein CASSQSQASGRSYNEQFF.

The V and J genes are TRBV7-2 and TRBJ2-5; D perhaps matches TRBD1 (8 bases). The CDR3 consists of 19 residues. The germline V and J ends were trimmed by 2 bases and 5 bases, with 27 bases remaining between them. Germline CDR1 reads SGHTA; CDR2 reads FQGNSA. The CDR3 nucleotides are TGTGCCAGCAGCTTAATTCGCGGGGTCGTTGGACAGGGAGGGGAGACCCAGTACTTC. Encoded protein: CASSLIRGVVGQGGETQYF. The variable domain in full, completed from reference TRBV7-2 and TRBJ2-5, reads GAGVSQSPSNKVTEKGKDVELRCDPISGHTALYWYRQSLGQGLEFLIYFQGNSAPDKSGLPSDRFSAERTGGSVSTLTIQRTQQEDSAVYLCASSLIRGVVGQGGETQYFGPGTRLLVL.

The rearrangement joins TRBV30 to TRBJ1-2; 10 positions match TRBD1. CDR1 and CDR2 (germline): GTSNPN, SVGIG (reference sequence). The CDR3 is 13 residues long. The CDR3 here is CAWATGTGDGYTF. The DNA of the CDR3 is TGTGCTTGGGCTACCGGGACAGGGGATGGCTACACCTTC.

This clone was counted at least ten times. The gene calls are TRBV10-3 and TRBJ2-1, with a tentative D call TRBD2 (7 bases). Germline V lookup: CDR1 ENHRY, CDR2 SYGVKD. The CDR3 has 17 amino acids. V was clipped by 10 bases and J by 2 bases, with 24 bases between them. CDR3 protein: CATAQKGGGWTYNEQFF. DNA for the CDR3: TGTGCCACCGCTCAAAAGGGGGGGGGTTGGACCTACAATGAGCAGTTCTTC.

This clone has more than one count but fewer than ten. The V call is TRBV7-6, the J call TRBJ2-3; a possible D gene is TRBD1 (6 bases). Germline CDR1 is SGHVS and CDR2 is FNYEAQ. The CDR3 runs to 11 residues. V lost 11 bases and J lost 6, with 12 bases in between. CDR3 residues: CALSRGDTQYF. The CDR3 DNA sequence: TGTGCCCTATCAAGGGGGGATACGCAGTATTTT.

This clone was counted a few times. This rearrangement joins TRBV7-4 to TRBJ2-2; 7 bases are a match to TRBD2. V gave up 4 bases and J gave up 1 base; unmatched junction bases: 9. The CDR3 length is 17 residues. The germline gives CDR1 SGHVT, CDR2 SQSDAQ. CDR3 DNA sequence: TGTGCCAGCAGCTCACCCCACCGCGGGGGGAACACCGGGGAGCTGTTTTTT. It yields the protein CASSSPHRGGNTGELFF.

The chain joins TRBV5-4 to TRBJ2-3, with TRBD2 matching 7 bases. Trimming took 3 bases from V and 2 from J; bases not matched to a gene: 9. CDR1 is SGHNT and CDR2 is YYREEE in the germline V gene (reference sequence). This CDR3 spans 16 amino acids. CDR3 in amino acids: CASSWIAGPITDTQYF. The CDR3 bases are TGTGCCAGCAGCTGGATAGCGGGCCCCATCACAGATACGCAGTATTTT.

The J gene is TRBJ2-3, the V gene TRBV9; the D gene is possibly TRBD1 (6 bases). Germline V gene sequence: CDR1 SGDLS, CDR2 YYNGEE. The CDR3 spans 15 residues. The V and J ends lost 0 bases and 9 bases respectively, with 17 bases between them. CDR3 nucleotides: TGTGCCAGCAGCGTAGATCAGCAGGGTGGGGGCACGCAGTATTTT. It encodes CASSVDQQGGGTQYF.

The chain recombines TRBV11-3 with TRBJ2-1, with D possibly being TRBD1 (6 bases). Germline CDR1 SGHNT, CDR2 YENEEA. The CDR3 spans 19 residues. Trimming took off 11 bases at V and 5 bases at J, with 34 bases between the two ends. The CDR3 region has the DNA TGTGCCGGACGCCCCTCACCGTGGACAGCCACGTACGTGAACAATGAGCAGTTCTTC. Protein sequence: CAGRPSPWTATYVNNEQFF.

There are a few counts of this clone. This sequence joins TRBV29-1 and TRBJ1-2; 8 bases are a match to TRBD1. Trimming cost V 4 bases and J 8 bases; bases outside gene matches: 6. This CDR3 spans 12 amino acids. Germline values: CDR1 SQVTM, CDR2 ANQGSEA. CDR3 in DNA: TGCAGCGTTGGCGGACAGGGAGACGGCTACACCTTC. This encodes CSVGGQGDGYTF.

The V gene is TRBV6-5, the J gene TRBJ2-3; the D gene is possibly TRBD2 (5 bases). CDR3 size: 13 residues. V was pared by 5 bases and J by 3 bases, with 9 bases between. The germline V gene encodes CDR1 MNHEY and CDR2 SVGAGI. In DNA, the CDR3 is TGTGCCAGCAGTAGAGGGAATACAGATACGCAGTATTTT. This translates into CASSRGNTDTQYF.

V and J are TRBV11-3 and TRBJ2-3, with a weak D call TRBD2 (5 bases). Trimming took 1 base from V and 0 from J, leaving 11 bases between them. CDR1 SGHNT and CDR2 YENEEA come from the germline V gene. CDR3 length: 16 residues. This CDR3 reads CASSLGERSSTDTQYF. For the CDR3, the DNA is TGTGCCAGCAGCTTAGGGGAGCGCTCTAGCACAGATACGCAGTATTTT.

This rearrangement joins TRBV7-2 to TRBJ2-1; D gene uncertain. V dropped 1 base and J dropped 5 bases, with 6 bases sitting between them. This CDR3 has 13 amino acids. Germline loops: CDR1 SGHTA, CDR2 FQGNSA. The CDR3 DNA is TGTGCCAGCAGCTTAGGCCCTAACAATGAGCAGTTCTTC. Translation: CASSLGPNNEQFF. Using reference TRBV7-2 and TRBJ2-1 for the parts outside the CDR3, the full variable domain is GAGVSQSPSNKVTEKGKDVELRCDPISGHTALYWYRQSLGQGLEFLIYFQGNSAPDKSGLPSDRFSAERTGGSVSTLTIQRTQQEDSAVYLCASSLGPNNEQFFGPGTRLTVL.

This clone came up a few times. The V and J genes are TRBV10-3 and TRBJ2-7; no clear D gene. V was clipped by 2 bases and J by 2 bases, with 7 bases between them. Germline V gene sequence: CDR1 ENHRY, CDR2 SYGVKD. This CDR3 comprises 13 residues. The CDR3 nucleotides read TGTGCCATCAGTGAGCAGAGGACCTACGAGCAGTACTTC. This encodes CAISEQRTYEQYF.

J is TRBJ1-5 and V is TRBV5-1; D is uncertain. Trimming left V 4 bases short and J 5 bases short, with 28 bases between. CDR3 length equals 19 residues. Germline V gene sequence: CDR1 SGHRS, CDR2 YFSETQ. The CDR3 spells CASSPEGGSGGYGYQPQHF. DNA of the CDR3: TGCGCCAGCAGCCCGGAAGGAGGGAGTGGCGGCTACGGATATCAGCCCCAGCATTTT.

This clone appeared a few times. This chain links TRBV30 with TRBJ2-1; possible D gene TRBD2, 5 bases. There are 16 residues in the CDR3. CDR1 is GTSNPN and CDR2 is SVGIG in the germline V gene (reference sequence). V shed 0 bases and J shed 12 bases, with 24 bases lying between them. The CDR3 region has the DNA TGTGCCTGGAGTGTACGACGCAGAAGGACTCCGCACGGGCAGTTCTTC. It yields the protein CAWSVRRRRTPHGQFF.

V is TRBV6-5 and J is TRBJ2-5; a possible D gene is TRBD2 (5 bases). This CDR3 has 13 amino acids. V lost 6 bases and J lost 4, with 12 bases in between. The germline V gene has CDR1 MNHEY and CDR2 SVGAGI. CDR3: CASRELGGETQYF. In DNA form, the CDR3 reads TGTGCCAGCAGAGAACTAGGAGGAGAGACCCAGTACTTC.

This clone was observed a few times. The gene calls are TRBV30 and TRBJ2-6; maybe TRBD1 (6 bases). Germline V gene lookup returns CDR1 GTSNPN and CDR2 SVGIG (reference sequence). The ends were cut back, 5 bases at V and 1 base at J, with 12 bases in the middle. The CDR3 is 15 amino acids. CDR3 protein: CAWARGLSGANVLTF. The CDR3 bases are TGTGCCTGGGCCAGGGGATTATCTGGGGCCAACGTCCTGACTTTC.

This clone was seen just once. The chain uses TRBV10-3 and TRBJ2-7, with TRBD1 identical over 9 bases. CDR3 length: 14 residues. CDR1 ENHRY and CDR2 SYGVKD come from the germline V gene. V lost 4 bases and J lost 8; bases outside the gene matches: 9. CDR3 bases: TGTGCCATCAGTGGCTCCATACAGGGGGCAAAGCAGTACTTC. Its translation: CAISGSIQGAKQYF.

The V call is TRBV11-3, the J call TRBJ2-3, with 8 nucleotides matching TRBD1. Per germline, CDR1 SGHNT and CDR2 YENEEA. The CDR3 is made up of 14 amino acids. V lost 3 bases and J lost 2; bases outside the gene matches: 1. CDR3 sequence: CASSFRGPTDTQYF. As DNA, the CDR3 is TGTGCCAGCAGCTTCAGGGGGCCCACAGATACGCAGTATTTT.

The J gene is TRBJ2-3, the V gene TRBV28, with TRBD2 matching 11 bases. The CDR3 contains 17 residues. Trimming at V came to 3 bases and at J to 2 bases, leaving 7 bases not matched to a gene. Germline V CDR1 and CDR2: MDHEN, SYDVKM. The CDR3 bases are TGTGCCAGCAGTTTCCCGACTAGCGGGGTACTCACAGATACGCAGTATTTT. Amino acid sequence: CASSFPTSGVLTDTQYF.

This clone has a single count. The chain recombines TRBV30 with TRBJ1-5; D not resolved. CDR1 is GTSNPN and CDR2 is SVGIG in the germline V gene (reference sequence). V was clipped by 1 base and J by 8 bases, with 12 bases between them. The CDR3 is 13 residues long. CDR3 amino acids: CAWSAGLVEPQHF. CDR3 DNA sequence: TGTGCCTGGAGTGCGGGTCTAGTGGAGCCCCAGCATTTT.

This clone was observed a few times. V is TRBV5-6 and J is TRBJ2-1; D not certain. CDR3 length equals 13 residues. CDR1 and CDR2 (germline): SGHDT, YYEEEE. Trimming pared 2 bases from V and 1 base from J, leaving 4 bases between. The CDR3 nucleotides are TGTGCCAGCAGCTTTATGTCCTACAATGAGCAGTTCTTC. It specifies CASSFMSYNEQFF.

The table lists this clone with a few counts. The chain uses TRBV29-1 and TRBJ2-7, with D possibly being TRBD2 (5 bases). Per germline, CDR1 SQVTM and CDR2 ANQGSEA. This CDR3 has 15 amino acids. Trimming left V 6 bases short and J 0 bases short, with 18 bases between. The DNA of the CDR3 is TGCAGCGTCCTCCTGGCCATAGCGAGCTCCTACGAGCAGTACTTC. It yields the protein CSVLLAIASSYEQYF.

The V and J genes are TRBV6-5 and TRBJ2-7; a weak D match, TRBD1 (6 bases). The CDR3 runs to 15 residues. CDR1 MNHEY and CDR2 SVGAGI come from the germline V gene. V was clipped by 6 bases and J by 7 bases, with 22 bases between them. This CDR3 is CASSQGHAALREQYF. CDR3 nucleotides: TGTGCCAGCAGCCAGGGACACGCAGCCCTACGGGAGCAGTACTTC.

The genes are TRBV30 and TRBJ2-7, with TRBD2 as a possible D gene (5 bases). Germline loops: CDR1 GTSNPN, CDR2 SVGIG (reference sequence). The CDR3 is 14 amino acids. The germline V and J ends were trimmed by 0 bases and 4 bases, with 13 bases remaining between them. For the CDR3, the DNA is TGTGCCTGGAGTGTAGGTGGGAGTAGTTACGAGCAGTACTTC. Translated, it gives CAWSVGGSSYEQYF.

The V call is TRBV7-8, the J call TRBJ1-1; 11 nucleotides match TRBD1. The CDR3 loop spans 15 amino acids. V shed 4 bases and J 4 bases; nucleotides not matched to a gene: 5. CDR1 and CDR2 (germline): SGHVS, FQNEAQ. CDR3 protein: CASSSRTGGFTEAFF. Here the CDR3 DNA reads TGTGCCAGCAGCTCTCGGACAGGGGGCTTCACTGAAGCTTTCTTT.